This T cell receptor beta chain was sequenced during a study of cytomegalovirus exposure and HLA in healthy donors. Study-level findings and limits: Many donors carried some public TCRs, although rarity characterized most TCR sequences. In a later analysis, HLA-associated beta chains showed higher expansion and lower generation probabilities than comparable chains.

Worth noting for this clone: Its target is unknown.

The V gene's germline CDR1 is GTSNPN and CDR2 SVGIG (reference sequence). This CDR3 is built from 13 residues. The PCR had 60 Vbeta and 13 Jbeta primers. This table comes from immunoSEQ multiplex PCR, and its TCRdb copy is limited to in-frame clones, with some not included. The sample contains about 250,000 clones, around 80% of which appear only once. Sequencing used PBMCs. This receptor was taken from a boy aged 5-17 years in good health and CMV-seronegative. The chain combines TRBV30 with TRBJ2-3; 11 bases match TRBD2. CDR3 region: CARGTSGADTQYF. The CDR3 region has the DNA TGTGCGCGGGGGACTAGCGGCGCAGATACGCAGTATTTT.